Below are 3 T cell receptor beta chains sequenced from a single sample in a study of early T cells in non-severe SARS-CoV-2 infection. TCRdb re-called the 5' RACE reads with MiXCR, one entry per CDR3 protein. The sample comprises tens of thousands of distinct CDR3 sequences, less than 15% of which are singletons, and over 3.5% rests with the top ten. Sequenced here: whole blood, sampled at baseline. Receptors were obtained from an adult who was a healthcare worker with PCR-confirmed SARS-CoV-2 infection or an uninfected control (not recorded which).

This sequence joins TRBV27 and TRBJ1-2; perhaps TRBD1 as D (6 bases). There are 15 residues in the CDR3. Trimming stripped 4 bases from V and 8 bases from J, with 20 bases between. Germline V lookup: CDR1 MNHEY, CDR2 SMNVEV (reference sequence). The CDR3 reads CASSSDRSSIPGYTF. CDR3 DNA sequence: TGTGCCAGCAGTTCTGACAGGAGTAGTATCCCCGGCTACACCTTC.

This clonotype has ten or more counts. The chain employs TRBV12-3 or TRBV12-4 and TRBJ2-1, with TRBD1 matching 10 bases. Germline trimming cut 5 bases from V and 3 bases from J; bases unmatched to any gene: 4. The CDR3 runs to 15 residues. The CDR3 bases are TGTGCCAGCAGTCCCCGGACAGGGGGCTACAATGAGCAGTTCTTC. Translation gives CASSPRTGGYNEQFF.

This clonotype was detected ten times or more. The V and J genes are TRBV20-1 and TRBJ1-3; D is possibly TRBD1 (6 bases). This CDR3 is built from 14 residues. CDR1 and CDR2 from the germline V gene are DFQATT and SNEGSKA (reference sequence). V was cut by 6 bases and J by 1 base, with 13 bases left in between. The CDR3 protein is CSAMDSTSGNTIYF. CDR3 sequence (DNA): TGCAGTGCCATGGACAGTACGTCTGGAAACACCATATATTTT.